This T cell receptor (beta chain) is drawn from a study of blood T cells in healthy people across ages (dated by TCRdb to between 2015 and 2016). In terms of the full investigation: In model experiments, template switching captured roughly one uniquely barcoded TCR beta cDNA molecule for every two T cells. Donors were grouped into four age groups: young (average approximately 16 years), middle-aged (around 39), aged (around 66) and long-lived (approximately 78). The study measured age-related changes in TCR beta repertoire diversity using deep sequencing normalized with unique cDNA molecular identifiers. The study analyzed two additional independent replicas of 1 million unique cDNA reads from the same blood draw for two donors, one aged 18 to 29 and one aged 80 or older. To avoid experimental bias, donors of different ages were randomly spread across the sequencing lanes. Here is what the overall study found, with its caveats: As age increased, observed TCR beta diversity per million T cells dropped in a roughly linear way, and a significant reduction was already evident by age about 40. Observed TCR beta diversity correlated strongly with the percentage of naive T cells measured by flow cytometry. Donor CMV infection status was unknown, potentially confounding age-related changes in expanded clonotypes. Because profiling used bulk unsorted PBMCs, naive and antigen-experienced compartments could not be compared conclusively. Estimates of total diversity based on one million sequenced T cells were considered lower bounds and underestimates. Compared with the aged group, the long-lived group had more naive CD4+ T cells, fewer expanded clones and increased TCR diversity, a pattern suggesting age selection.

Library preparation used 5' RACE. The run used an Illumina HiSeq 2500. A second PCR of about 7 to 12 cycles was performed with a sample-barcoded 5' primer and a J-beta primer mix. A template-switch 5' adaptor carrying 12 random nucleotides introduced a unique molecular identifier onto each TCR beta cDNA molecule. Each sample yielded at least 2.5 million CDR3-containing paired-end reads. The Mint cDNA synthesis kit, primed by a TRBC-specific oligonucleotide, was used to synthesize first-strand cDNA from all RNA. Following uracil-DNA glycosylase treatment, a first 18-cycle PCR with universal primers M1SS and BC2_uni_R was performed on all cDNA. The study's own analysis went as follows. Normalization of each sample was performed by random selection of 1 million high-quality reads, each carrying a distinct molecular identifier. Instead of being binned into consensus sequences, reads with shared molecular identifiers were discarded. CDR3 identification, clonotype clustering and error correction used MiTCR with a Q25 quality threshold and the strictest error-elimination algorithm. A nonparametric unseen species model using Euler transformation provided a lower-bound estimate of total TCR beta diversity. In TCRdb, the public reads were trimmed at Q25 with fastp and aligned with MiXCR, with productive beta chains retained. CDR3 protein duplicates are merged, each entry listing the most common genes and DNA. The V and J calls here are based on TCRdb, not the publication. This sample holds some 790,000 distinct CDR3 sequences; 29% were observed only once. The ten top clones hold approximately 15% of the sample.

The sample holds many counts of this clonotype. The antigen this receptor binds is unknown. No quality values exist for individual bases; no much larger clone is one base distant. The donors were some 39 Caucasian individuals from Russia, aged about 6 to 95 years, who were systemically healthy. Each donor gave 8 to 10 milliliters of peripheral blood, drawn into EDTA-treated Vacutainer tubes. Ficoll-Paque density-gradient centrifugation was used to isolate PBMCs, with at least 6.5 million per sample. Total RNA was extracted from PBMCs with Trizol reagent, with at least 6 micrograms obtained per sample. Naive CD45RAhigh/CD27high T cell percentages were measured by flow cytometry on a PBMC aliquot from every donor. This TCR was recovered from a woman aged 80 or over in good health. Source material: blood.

The bases read TGTGCCAGCAGCTTATTAGGGACTAGCGGAACAGATACGCAGTATTTT. Its product reads: CASSLLGTSGTDTQYF. The V and J genes are TRBV11-2 and TRBJ2-3; 11 central bases correspond to TRBD2. The CDR3, from cysteine to phenylalanine, totals 16 residues. Solely the CDR3 DNA is kept, with 48 bases framed from the first base. CDR1 and CDR2, per the germline V gene, are SGHAT and FQNNGV. Germline trimming amounts to 2 bases on V and 3 bases on J, with 4 as the count of junction bases outside the gene matches.